This T cell receptor (beta chain) stems from a study of blood T cell repertoires in COVID-19 (TCRdb year 2020). Turning to the overall study: Samples covering the acute and convalescent phases of COVID-19 were provided by collaborators in the United States, Italy and Spain. The material from the prospective study consisted of cDNA or gDNA derived from T cells, B-cell-depleted T cells, or PBMCs. Deeply sampled blood TCRbeta repertoires from subjects exposed to, actively infected with, or recovered from COVID-19 were included in the dataset. The repertoires were made available in a free public database intended to serve as a resource for research on the immune response to SARS-CoV-2. Samples came from the ongoing ImmuneRACE study (first 160 participants) plus 1,254 subjects from 6 global collaborators. Sample metadata almost always included a de-identified subject ID, COVID-19 status, age in years and sex. Where available, HLA class I and class II types were taken from metadata supplied by the sample provider and were not determined by assay-based typing. On the study overall, not on this receptor specifically: The amount of clinical and demographic metadata varied by source and participant and was provided uncurated.

In the case of this clone: Its antigen is unknown. Nothing much larger sits one base from this clone, and base qualities are not available.

Each collaborating institution followed its own protocols to collect whole blood in K2EDTA tubes. For TCRbeta analysis, collaborators shipped samples in one of three forms: frozen whole blood, isolated PBMCs, or DNA extracted from either of those sample types. CDR1 and CDR2 (LNHDA, SQIVND) derive from the germline V gene (reference sequence). Trimmed from V: 3 bases; trimmed from J: 9 bases; junction bases lacking a gene match: 11. The CDR3 covers 15 residues, taking in both the cysteine and the phenylalanine. The only DNA kept is the CDR3, 45 bases in frame from the first base. TCRbeta CDR3 regions were amplified from genomic DNA by means of the immunoSEQ Assay, a bias-controlled multiplex PCR. Concerning the study's data processing: Nucleated cell counts per sample were estimated from amplification of reference gene primers within the assay. Sequence reads were collapsed and filtered to measure the absolute abundance of every unique TCRbeta CDR3 rearrangement. For each sample, productive Simpson clonality was calculated as the square root of Simpson's diversity index over productive rearrangements. In TCRdb, the immuneACCESS table is reduced to in-frame sequences with V and J assigned. These tables do not hold every clone; where another copy was compared, an unresolved V gene accounts for under half, and the others remain unexplained. D and trimming were read from the DNA, whereas the V and J calls and clone size are those reported in that table. This sample comprises roughly 200,000 clones, roughly 78% of them detected only once. The top ten hold around 2.8% of the sample.

Sequenced input: peripheral blood. The receptor comes from a woman of 80 years or more with active or convalescent COVID-19. Recombination joined TRBV19 with TRBJ1-5; 7 bases in the junction line up with TRBD1. The nucleotides read TGTGCCAGTAGTATTCGACAGGGTTTCTATGGGCCCCAGCATTTT. Translation gives CASSIRQGFYGPQHF. Joined to the reference TRBV19 and TRBJ1-5 proteins, this CDR3 gives the full variable domain: DGGITQSPKYLFRKEGQNVTLSCEQNLNHDAMYWYRQDPGQGLRLIYYSQIVNDFQKGDIAEGYSVSREKKESFPLTVTSAQKNPTAFYLCASSIRQGFYGPQHFGDGTRLSIL.